These 23 T cell receptor beta chains came from one sample sequenced in a study of glioma-infiltrating T cells. TCR alpha and beta CDR3 regions were amplified from RNA using iRepertoire nested multiplex PCR. TCRdb reanalysed the multiplex PCR reads using MiXCR and keeps one entry per CDR3 protein. This table holds roughly 350,000 distinct CDR3 sequences, about 40% found once. Sample: glioma tissue, nonneoplastic brain tissue, or PBMCs (not recorded which). The receptors derive from a human donor with low-grade glioma or glioblastoma, undergoing nonglioma brain surgery, or in good health (not recorded which).

The CDR3 nucleotides read TGTGCCAGCAGCTTTCAGTGGAGCTCCTACGAGCAGTACTTC. It codes for CASSFQWSSYEQYF. The chain employs TRBV7-2 and TRBJ2-7; D not certain. This CDR3 spans 14 amino acids. The ends were cut back, 3 bases at V and 0 bases at J, with 9 bases in the middle. CDR1 is SGHTA and CDR2 is FQGNSA in the germline V gene.

This clonotype has ten or more counts. The chain is built from TRBV6-2 or TRBV6-3 and TRBJ1-1; D call uncertain. Trimming removed 1 base at V and 0 bases at J, with 15 bases between. Germline CDR1 and CDR2: MNHEY and SVGEGT. This CDR3 region has 17 residues. For the CDR3, the DNA is TGTGCCAGCAGTTACTACGGGCCCCGAATCATGAACACTGAAGCTTTCTTT. Encoded protein: CASSYYGPRIMNTEAFF.

In its sample, this clonotype was seen many times. The chain uses TRBV6-2 or TRBV6-3 and TRBJ2-1, with 9 bases aligning to TRBD1. Germline-derived CDR1 and CDR2 are MNHEY and SVGEGT. This CDR3 is 16 amino acids long. With 6 bases clipped from V and 4 bases from J, the junction kept 10 bases outside the gene matches. DNA of the CDR3: TGTGCCAGCAGAAAGCTACAGGGGGCATTGTACAATGAGCAGTTCTTC. Its protein product is CASRKLQGALYNEQFF.

To note about this clonotype: No conserved phenylalanine or tryptophan is present at the end of the CDR3, so a read error is the likely explanation. The chain couples TRBV28 to TRBJ2-7; D is undetermined. The DNA matches TRBJ2-1 better at its end, which makes the J call doubtful. The CDR3 is 14 amino acids. Germline loops: CDR1 MDHEN, CDR2 SYDVKM. The CDR3 nucleotides are TGTGCCAGCACTTTAATGAGCTCCTACAATGAGCAGTTCCTC. It yields the protein CASTLMSSYNEQFL.

The chain combines TRBV20-1 with TRBJ2-2; 8 bases are shared with TRBD2. Germline CDR1 is DFQATT and CDR2 is SNEGSKA (reference sequence). V was pared by 7 bases and J by 5 bases, with 9 bases of the junction left unmatched. This CDR3 region has 14 residues. This CDR3 reads CSVKAGVGTGELFF. The DNA of the CDR3 is TGCAGTGTAAAAGCGGGAGTCGGGACCGGGGAGCTGTTTTTT.

This clonotype was observed a few times. This rearrangement joins TRBV4-2 to TRBJ1-1; TRBD1 matches 7 bases. Losses at the gene ends were 4 bases for V and 5 bases for J; bases not matched to a gene: 7. The CDR3 spans 14 residues. CDR1 and CDR2 from the germline V gene are LGHNA and YNFKEQ. The CDR3 DNA is TGTGCCAGCAGCCTCACAGGGGATAGAACTGAAGCTTTCTTT. It is translated as CASSLTGDRTEAFF.

This clonotype was counted a few times. This rearrangement joins TRBV4-3 to TRBJ1-6; D perhaps matches TRBD1 (5 bases). V was shortened by 4 bases and J by 3 bases, with 7 bases between the two germline ends. Germline-derived CDR1 and CDR2 are LGHNA and YSLEER. CDR3 length: 14 amino acids. CDR3 in amino acids: CASSRTLYNSPLHF. CDR3 DNA: TGCGCCAGCAGCCGGACACTCTATAATTCACCCCTCCACTTT.

The chain uses TRBV5-4 and TRBJ2-3; TRBD2 aligns across 7 bases. V shed 4 bases, J shed 2 bases, and the junction held 13 bases outside the gene matches. CDR1 SGHNT and CDR2 YYREEE come from the germline V gene (reference sequence). There are 17 residues in the CDR3. CDR3 loop: CASSPRAYRDYTDTQYF. The CDR3 nucleotides are TGTGCCAGCAGCCCGAGGGCCTACCGGGACTACACAGATACGCAGTATTTT.

This clonotype was recorded at least ten times. The V call is TRBV6-1, the J call TRBJ1-1, with D tentatively TRBD1 (6 bases). Germline CDR1 and CDR2: MNHNS and SASEGT. V was trimmed by 2 bases and J by 5 bases, leaving 12 bases between them. This CDR3 has 14 residues. In nucleotides, the CDR3 is TGTGCCAGCAGTGAACGGGGGGCGCGTACTGAAGCTTTCTTT. Residues: CASSERGARTEAFF.

This clonotype has a count of ten or more. V is TRBV6-2 or TRBV6-3 and J is TRBJ1-5, with D perhaps matching TRBD1 (5 bases). Germline V gene sequence: CDR1 MNHEY, CDR2 SVGEGT. The CDR3 has 16 residues. Trimming shortened V by 7 bases and J by 0 bases, and 16 bases separated the two germline ends. CDR3 amino acids: CASTDWGFSSNQPQHF. DNA of the CDR3: TGTGCCAGCACCGACTGGGGGTTTAGTAGCAATCAGCCCCAGCATTTT.

Regarding this clonotype: This may come from a read error, since a much larger clone is one base off. The chain employs TRBV6-6 and TRBJ1-1; 7 nucleotides agree with TRBD1. V shed 8 bases, J shed 3 bases, and the junction held 6 bases outside the gene matches. The CDR3 is 13 residues long. CDR1 and CDR2 (germline): MNHNY, SVGAGI (reference sequence). CDR3 residues: CASGTDLYTEAFF. The CDR3 DNA sequence: TGTGCCAGCGGGACAGACCTGTACACTGAAGCTTTCTTT.

Comment on this clonotype: A much larger clone lies a single base off, so this may be a read error. The chain employs TRBV20-1 and TRBJ2-3, with 7 bases identical to TRBD2. V shed 0 bases, J shed 5 bases, and the junction held 11 bases outside the gene matches. CDR3 length equals 16 residues. The V gene's germline CDR1 is DFQATT and CDR2 SNEGSKA (reference sequence). This CDR3 reads CSARDILAARGDTQYF. The CDR3 region has the DNA TGCAGTGCTAGAGATATCCTAGCGGCCCGGGGAGATACGCAGTATTTT.

With respect to this clonotype: A much larger clone lies one base from this, so it may be a read error. This rearrangement joins TRBV20-1 to TRBJ2-7; the D gene is possibly TRBD1 (5 bases). The germline V gene encodes CDR1 DFQATT and CDR2 SNEGSKA (reference sequence). The CDR3 spans 12 residues. CDR3 coding DNA: TGCGGTGCTAGAGATCAGGGCCACGAGCAGTACTTC. It encodes CGARDQGHEQYF.

For this clonotype: A much larger clone is a single base away; this may be a read error. The gene calls are TRBV6-5 and TRBJ2-3, with D possibly called TRBD1 or TRBD2 (5 bases each). The germline CDR1 and CDR2 sequences are MNHEY and SVGAGI. The CDR3 sequence is 14 residues long. V lost 7 bases and J lost 5, with 16 bases in between. The CDR3 nucleotides read TGTGCCAGCACCCCTGGGACGGCAGTAGATACGCAGTATTTT. This codes for CASTPGTAVDTQYF.

For the CDR3, the DNA is TGTGCCAGCAGTTTAGGGGGACAGCCGAATGAAAAACTGTTTTTT. Residues: CASSLGGQPNEKLFF. The chain links TRBV28 to TRBJ1-4; 7 positions match TRBD1. J was trimmed by 5 bases and V by 2 bases; bases with no gene match: 5. CDR1 is MDHEN, CDR2 SYDVKM, per germline. This CDR3 has 15 amino acids.

This chain links TRBV4-2 with TRBJ1-5; D gene ambiguous. The CDR3 spans 16 residues. The V gene lost 1 base and the J gene lost 1 base, with 11 bases spanning the gap. The germline CDR1 and CDR2 sequences are LGHNA and YNFKEQ. This CDR3 is CASSQGTAPSNQPQHF. Here the CDR3 DNA reads TGTGCCAGCAGCCAAGGGACGGCGCCGAGCAATCAGCCCCAGCATTTT.

Only a few counts were recorded for this clonotype. The junction differs from germline at one of its ends, possibly a read error. V usage is TRBV7-2 and J usage is TRBJ2-7; D is perhaps TRBD2 (6 bases). Germline V gene data show CDR1 as SGHTA and CDR2 as FQGNSA. The CDR3 sequence is 15 residues long. CDR3 DNA: TGTGCCAGCAGCCTAGCTGGGGGGACCCCTGGGGAGCAGTACTTC. Translated: CASSLAGGTPGEQYF.

As to this clonotype: With a much larger clone just one base away, this may be a read error. The chain links TRBV7-2 to TRBJ2-3, with D tentatively TRBD1 or TRBD2 (5 bases each). This CDR3 contains 17 residues. CDR1 and CDR2 from the germline V gene are SGHTA and FQGNSA. The CDR3, as DNA: TGTGCCAGCAGCTTAGCGGGGGTCCCCTATAGCACAGATACGAAGTATTTT. Its translation is CASSLAGVPYSTDTKYF.

The table lists this clonotype with a few counts. The V gene is TRBV7-9, the J gene TRBJ2-1; tentatively, D is TRBD2 (5 bases). Between the trimmed V and J ends, which lost 1 base and 10 bases, there was a span of 11 bases. CDR1 is SEHNR and CDR2 is FQNEAQ in the germline V gene (reference sequence). The CDR3 is made up of 13 amino acids. The CDR3 sequence is CASSLVLVREQFF. CDR3 nucleotides: TGTGCCAGCAGCTTAGTACTAGTTCGCGAGCAGTTCTTC. Full variable domain (missing parts from reference TRBV7-9 and TRBJ2-1): DTGVSQNPRHKITKRGQNVTFRCDPISEHNRLYWYRQTLGQGPEFLTYFQNEAQLEKSRLLSDRFSAERPKGSFSTLEIQRTEQGDSAMYLCASSLVLVREQFFGPGTRLTVL.

The rearrangement joins TRBV18 to TRBJ1-1; a weak D match, TRBD1 (5 bases). This CDR3 is built from 14 residues. V was pared by 6 bases and J by 5 bases, with 16 bases between. Germline assignment: CDR1 KGHSH and CDR2 LQKENI. This CDR3 is CASSLGTQRTEAFF. The CDR3 nucleotides read TGTGCCAGCTCCCTCGGGACTCAGAGGACTGAAGCTTTCTTT.

This clonotype showed up many times. The gene calls are TRBV27 and TRBJ2-3; D possibly corresponds to TRBD2 (5 bases). This CDR3 contains 13 residues. The germline V and J ends were trimmed by 5 bases and 5 bases, with 11 bases remaining between them. CDR1 is MNHEY and CDR2 is SMNVEV in the germline V gene (reference sequence). The CDR3 DNA reads as TGTGCCAGCAGTATCATAGCGAGAGATACGCAGTATTTT. Translation gives CASSIIARDTQYF.

The rearrangement uses TRBV6-6 and TRBJ1-1, with 8 nucleotides matching TRBD1. The V gene end was trimmed by 2 bases and the J gene end by 1 base; junction bases not matched to a gene: 9. The CDR3 totals 17 residues. Germline lookup yields CDR1 MNHNY and CDR2 SVGAGI (reference sequence). CDR3 nucleotides: TGTGCCAGCAGTTACCAAGAATCGGGGACAGGGAACACTGAAGCTTTCTTT. Translating it yields CASSYQESGTGNTEAFF.

This clonotype turned up a few times. The genes are TRBV6-2 or TRBV6-3 and TRBJ1-2, with D possibly TRBD1 on 5 matching bases. Germline V gene lookup returns CDR1 MNHEY and CDR2 SVGEGT. CDR3 length: 19 amino acids. V was clipped by 0 bases and J by 0 bases, with 20 bases between them. In nucleotides, the CDR3 is TGTGCCAGCAGTTACTCGAAACAGGCTGTTCTCCAGTCTAACTATGGCTACACCTTC. Translation: CASSYSKQAVLQSNYGYTF.